This T cell receptor (beta chain) was sequenced for a study of high-grade serous ovarian cancer treatment subgroups. This CDR3 is 15 amino acids long. V gave up 0 bases and J gave up 2 bases, with 8 bases separating them. Germline V gene data show CDR1 as LNHDA and CDR2 as SQIVND (reference sequence). A word on this clone: Its antigen remains unknown.

Tumor samples were obtained before definitive surgery or chemotherapy. TCRdb's copy holds only in-frame clones and misses some; the assay was immunoSEQ multiplex PCR. The table shows thousands of clones, with more than 85% occurring only once. Overall study findings and caveats: TCR relatedness rose with neoantigen level and trended with mutation load.

Sample: tumor tissue. This chain connects TRBV19 to TRBJ1-5; D possibly corresponds to TRBD1 (5 bases). This receptor was identified in a human donor with high-grade serous ovarian cancer. DNA for the CDR3: TGTGCCAGTAGTATAGATCTGGGGGGCAATCAGCCCCAGCATTTT. It yields the protein CASSIDLGGNQPQHF.